The present TCR beta chain was sequenced within a study of shared clonotypes between healthy human individuals. Germline V gene sequence: CDR1 SGHTA, CDR2 FQGTGA. The CDR3 spans 16 residues. Trimming took 5 bases from V and 5 from J; bases not matched to a gene: 12. Genomic DNA of every subset was divided equally among multiple immunoSEQ plates. TCRdb's table, derived via immunoSEQ multiplex PCR, lists solely in-frame clones and lacks some. Of approximately 2.3 million clones listed, about 92% were seen once; the top ten hold around 0.4%. The TCR comes from a man aged 18-30 years in good health. Some clones in this sample may be carry-over from other donors' samples. Specimen: naive CD4+ T cells from PBMCs. Subset denoted: CD45RA+ positively selected. This rearrangement joins TRBV7-3 to TRBJ2-1, with TRBD2 matching 7 bases. The CDR3 sequence is CASSPLGGRGDNEQFF. CDR3 nucleotide sequence: TGTGCCAGCAGCCCGCTTGGCGGGAGAGGTGACAATGAGCAGTTCTTC.